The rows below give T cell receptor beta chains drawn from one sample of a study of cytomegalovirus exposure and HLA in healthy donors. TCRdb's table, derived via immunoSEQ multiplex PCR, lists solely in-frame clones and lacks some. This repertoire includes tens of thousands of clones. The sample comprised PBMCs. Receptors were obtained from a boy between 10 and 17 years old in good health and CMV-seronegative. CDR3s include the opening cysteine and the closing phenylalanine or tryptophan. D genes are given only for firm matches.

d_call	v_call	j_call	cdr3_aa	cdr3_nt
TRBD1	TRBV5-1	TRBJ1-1	CASSLAMGQSNTEAFF	TGCGCCAGCAGCCTAGCTATGGGACAGAGCAACACTGAAGCTTTCTTT
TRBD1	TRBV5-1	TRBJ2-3	CASSPTQGATDTQYF	TGCGCCAGCAGCCCGACACAGGGGGCCACAGATACGCAGTATTTT
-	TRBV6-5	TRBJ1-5	CASGREGGNQPQHF	TGTGCCAGCGGCAGGGAAGGGGGCAATCAGCCCCAGCATTTT
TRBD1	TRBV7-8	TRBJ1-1	CASSRGASTGVGKTEAFF	TGTGCCAGCAGCCGCGGGGCATCGACAGGGGTTGGGAAAACTGAAGCTTTCTTT
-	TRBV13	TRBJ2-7	CASSFGQSRSYEQYF	TGTGCCAGCAGTTTTGGACAATCCCGCTCCTACGAGCAGTACTTC
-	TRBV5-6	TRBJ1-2	CASSLGQGNHGYTF	TGTGCCAGCAGCTTGGGCCAGGGAAATCATGGCTACACCTTC
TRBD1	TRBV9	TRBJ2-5	CASSAGTGVVETQYF	TGTGCCAGCAGCGCCGGGACAGGGGTAGTCGAGACCCAGTACTTC
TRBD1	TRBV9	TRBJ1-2	CASSGGGIRDRLNYGYTF	TGTGCCAGCAGCGGAGGAGGGATTCGGGACAGGCTTAACTATGGCTACACCTTC
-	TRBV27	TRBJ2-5	CASSLFTLGGGETQYF	TGTGCCAGCAGTTTATTTACCTTGGGAGGCGGGGAGACCCAGTACTTC
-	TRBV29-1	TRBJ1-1	CSTLGPGRTEAFF	TGCAGCACCCTGGGGCCGGGCAGGACTGAAGCTTTCTTT
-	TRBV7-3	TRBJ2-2	CASRASGELFF	TGTGCCAGCAGGGCCAGCGGGGAGCTGTTTTTT
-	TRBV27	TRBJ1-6	CASSSSWGGSSYNSPLHF	TGTGCCAGCAGTTCGTCGTGGGGGGGAAGCTCCTATAATTCACCCCTCCACTTT
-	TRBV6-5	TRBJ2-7	CASSYEAVTAYEQYF	TGTGCCAGCAGTTACGAGGCAGTGACCGCCTACGAGCAGTACTTC
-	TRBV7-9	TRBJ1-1	CASSPGVSFF	TGTGCCAGCAGCCCAGGTGTATCTTTCTTT
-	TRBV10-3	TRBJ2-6	CAISDNSGANVLTF	TGTGCCATCAGTGATAATTCTGGGGCCAACGTCCTGACTTTC
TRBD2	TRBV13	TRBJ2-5	CASSLGLAGGNQETQYF	TGTGCCAGCAGCTTGGGACTAGCGGGAGGGAACCAAGAGACCCAGTACTTC
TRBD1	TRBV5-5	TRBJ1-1	CASSRPGQGGRQAFF	TGTGCCAGCAGCCGTCCGGGACAGGGCGGGAGGCAAGCTTTCTTT
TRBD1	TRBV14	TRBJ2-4	CASSQIGTENIQYF	TGTGCCAGCAGCCAAATCGGGACAGAAAACATTCAGTACTTC
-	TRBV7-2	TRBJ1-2	CASSSRSLAQGLNYGYTF	TGTGCCAGCAGCTCGAGAAGCCTCGCGCAGGGGCTCAACTATGGCTACACCTTC
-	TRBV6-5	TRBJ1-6	CASTAQRGYSPLHF	TGTGCCAGCACCGCACAGAGGGGGTATTCACCCCTCCACTTT
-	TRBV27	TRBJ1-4	CASSPRTAWGNEKLFF	TGTGCCAGCAGTCCTCGGACAGCGTGGGGTAATGAAAAACTGTTTTTT
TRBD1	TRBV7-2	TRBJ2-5	CASSQGQGLGETQYF	TGTGCCAGCAGCCAAGGACAGGGGTTGGGAGAGACCCAGTACTTC
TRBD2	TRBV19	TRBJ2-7	CASSTSSGTYEQYF	TGTGCCAGTAGTACCTCTAGCGGGACCTACGAGCAGTACTTC
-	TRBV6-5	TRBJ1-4	CASSGVATNEKLFF	TGTGCCAGCAGTGGAGTTGCAACTAATGAAAAACTGTTTTTT
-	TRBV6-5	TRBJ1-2	CASSYRNSFYGYTF	TGTGCCAGCAGTTACCGGAACAGTTTCTATGGCTACACCTTC
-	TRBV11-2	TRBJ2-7	CASSLSASYEQYF	TGTGCCAGCAGCCTCAGCGCCTCCTACGAGCAGTACTTC
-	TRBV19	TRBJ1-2	CASSISNPGGYGYTF	TGTGCCAGTAGTATAAGCAACCCCGGAGGGTATGGCTACACCTTC
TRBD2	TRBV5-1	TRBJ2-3	CASSHQTSGGTDTQYF	TGCGCCAGCAGCCACCAGACTAGCGGGGGCACAGATACGCAGTATTTT
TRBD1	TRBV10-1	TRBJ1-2	CASSLDRGQGYTF	TGCGCCAGCAGTTTGGACAGGGGGCAGGGCTACACCTTC
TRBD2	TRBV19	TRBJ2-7	CASSRTPSGGSYEQYF	TGTGCCAGTAGCCGTACCCCTAGCGGGGGCTCCTACGAGCAGTACTTC
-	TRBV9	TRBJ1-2	CASSVASGEEHF	TGTGCCAGCAGCGTAGCCTCGGGGGAGGAACACTTC